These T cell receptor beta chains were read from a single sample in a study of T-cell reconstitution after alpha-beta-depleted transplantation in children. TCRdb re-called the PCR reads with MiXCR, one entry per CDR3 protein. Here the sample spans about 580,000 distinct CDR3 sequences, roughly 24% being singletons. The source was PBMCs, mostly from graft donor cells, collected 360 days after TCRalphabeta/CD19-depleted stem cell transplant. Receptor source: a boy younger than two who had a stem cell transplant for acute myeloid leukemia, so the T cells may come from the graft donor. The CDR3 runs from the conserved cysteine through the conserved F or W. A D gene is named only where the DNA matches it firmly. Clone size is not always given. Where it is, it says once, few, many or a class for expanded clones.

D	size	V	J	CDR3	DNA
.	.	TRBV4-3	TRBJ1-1	CASSQVPGFYTEAFF	TGCGCCAGCAGCCAAGTCCCGGGATTTTACACTGAAGCTTTCTTT
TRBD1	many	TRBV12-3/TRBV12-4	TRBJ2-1	CASSVFGTGLQFF	TGTGCCAGCAGTGTCTTCGGGACAGGTCTGCAGTTCTTC
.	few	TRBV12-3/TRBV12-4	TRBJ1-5	CASMWARGNQPQHF	TGTGCCAGCATGTGGGCCAGGGGAAATCAGCCCCAGCATTTT
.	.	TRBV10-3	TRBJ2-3	CAISGGRRSDTQYF	TGTGCCATCAGTGGGGGCCGGCGGAGCGATACGCAGTATTTT
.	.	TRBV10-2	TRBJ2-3	CASSVSSGDTQYF	TGCGCCAGCAGTGTAAGCAGTGGAGATACGCAGTATTTT
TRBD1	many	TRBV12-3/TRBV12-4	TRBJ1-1	CASSDLQGRGPEAFF	TGTGCCAGCAGCGACTTACAGGGGCGGGGGCCTGAAGCTTTCTTT
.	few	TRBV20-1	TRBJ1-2	CSARETGWHYGYTF	TGCAGTGCTAGAGAAACAGGGTGGCACTATGGCTACACCTTC
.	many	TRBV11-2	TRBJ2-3	CASSLAGEGTDTQYF	TGTGCCAGCAGCTTAGCGGGAGAGGGCACAGATACGCAGTATTTT
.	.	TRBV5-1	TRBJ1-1	CASSLEPALMNTEAFF	TGCGCCAGCAGCTTGGAGCCAGCCCTTATGAACACTGAAGCTTTCTTT
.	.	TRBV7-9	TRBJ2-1	CASSHLGSRGEQFF	TGTGCCAGCAGCCACTTAGGTTCCCGGGGGGAGCAGTTCTTC
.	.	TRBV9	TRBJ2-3	CASSVYGGTDTQYF	TGTGCCAGCAGCGTATATGGGGGCACAGATACGCAGTATTTT
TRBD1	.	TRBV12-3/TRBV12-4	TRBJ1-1	CASSLGQGLWEAFF	TGTGCCAGCAGTCTAGGACAGGGGCTTTGGGAAGCTTTCTTT
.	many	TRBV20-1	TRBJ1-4	CSAIKGNNEKLFF	TGCAGTGCTATCAAGGGAAACAATGAAAAACTGTTTTTT
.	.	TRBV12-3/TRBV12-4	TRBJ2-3	CASSWGFIGDSTDTQYF	TGTGCCAGCAGTTGGGGATTTATAGGAGATAGCACAGATACGCAGTATTTT
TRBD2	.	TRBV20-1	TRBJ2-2	CCARDDGAGGYTGELFF	TGCTGTGCTAGAGATGACGGAGCGGGGGGGTACACCGGGGAGCTGTTTTTT
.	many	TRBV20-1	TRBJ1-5	CSAGQPQHF	TGCAGTGCCGGTCAGCCCCAGCATTTT
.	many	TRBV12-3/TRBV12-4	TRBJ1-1	CASSIRGGANTEAFF	TGTGCCAGCAGTATCCGAGGGGGGGCGAACACTGAAGCTTTCTTT
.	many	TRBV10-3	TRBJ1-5	CAISESLTVYSNQPQHF	TGTGCCATCAGTGAGAGTCTGACCGTATATAGCAATCAGCCCCAGCATTTT
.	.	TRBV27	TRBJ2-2	CASTQGPNTGELFF	TGTGCCAGCACTCAGGGGCCCAACACCGGGGAGCTGTTTTTT
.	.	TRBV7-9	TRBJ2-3	CASSRGRAVADTQYF	TGTGCCAGCAGCCGAGGGAGAGCAGTTGCAGATACGCAGTATTTT
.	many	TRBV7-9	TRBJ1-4	CASSPEGFNEKLFF	TGTGCCAGCAGCCCTGAAGGATTTAATGAAAAACTGTTTTTT
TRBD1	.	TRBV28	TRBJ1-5	CASSLFRTGRRNQPQHF	TGTGCCAGCAGTTTATTTCGGACAGGAAGACGCAATCAGCCCCAGCATTTT
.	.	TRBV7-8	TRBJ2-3	CASSLRTARTDTQYF	TGTGCCAGCAGCTTAAGGACGGCTCGGACAGATACGCAGTATTTT
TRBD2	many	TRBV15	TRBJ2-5	CATSSREGVETQYF	TGTGCCACCAGCAGTCGGGAGGGGGTGGAGACCCAGTACTTC
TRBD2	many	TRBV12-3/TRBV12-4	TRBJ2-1	CATGTSGAYNEQFF	TGTGCCACCGGGACTAGCGGGGCCTACAATGAGCAGTTCTTC
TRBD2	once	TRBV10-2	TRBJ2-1	CASSESGLAFFNEQFF	TGCGCCAGCAGTGAGTCGGGACTAGCATTCTTCAATGAGCAGTTCTTC
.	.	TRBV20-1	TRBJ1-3	CSARDLADISGNTIYF	TGCAGTGCTAGAGATTTGGCTGACATCTCTGGAAACACCATATATTTT
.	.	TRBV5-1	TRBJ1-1	CASSLGASVGDTEAFF	TGCGCCAGCAGCTTGGGGGCGTCGGTAGGGGACACTGAAGCTTTCTTT
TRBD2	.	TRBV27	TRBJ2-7	CASSFGLAGIHEQYF	TGTGCCAGCAGTTTTGGACTAGCGGGGATACACGAGCAGTACTTC
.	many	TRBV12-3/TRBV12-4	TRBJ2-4	CASSLDREGIQYF	TGTGCCAGCAGTCTCGACAGGGAGGGCATTCAGTACTTC
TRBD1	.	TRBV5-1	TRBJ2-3	CASSGGGQGKYF	TGCGCCAGCAGCGGCGGCGGACAGGGGAAGTATTTT
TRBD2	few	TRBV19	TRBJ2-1	CASSIGGGLAGAAPFNEQFF	TGTGCCAGTAGTATAGGAGGGGGACTAGCGGGGGCCGCCCCGTTCAATGAGCAGTTCTTC
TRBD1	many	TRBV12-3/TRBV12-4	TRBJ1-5	CASSQGQGAYQPQHF	TGTGCCAGCAGTCAAGGACAGGGGGCTTATCAGCCCCAGCATTTT